This T cell receptor (beta chain) was obtained from a study of blood T cell repertoires in COVID-19. Across the study: Acute and convalescent COVID-19 samples came from the United States, Italy and Spain. Sample material is recorded as cDNA or gDNA derived from T cells, B-cell-depleted T cells, or PBMCs.

The V gene lost 6 bases and the J gene lost 2 bases, with 12 bases spanning the gap. The CDR3 consists of 13 residues. Germline V gives CDR1 SQVTM, CDR2 ANQGSEA. Measured with immunoSEQ multiplex PCR; TCRdb has only the in-frame clones, and not every one. The sample contains 240,000 or so clones, approximately 86% of which appear only once. The chain couples TRBV29-1 to TRBJ2-3; D not certain. The sequencing input was peripheral blood. The receptor's source is a woman in her 30s with acute or convalescent COVID-19. The CDR3 DNA sequence: TGCAGCGTATCCACTGATCTCACAGATACGCAGTATTTT. Amino acid sequence: CSVSTDLTDTQYF.